These T cell receptor beta chains were read from a single sample in a study of blood T cell repertoires in COVID-19. Method: immunoSEQ multiplex PCR; TCRdb's copy keeps in-frame clones and lacks some. This sample has roughly 200,000 clones, with roughly nine tenths found just once. The specimen was PBMCs or T cells enriched from blood (not recorded which). Receptor source: a woman aged 45-60 years in a cohort exposed to, infected with or recovered from COVID-19 (not recorded which). The CDR3 runs from the conserved cysteine through the conserved F or W. D genes are given only for firm matches. Clone sizes are given selectively: once, few, many, or a class where the clone is expanded.

clone_size: -
j_call: TRBJ1-5
v_call: TRBV6-5
d_call: -
cdr3_nt: TGTGCCAGCAGACCTACAGGGAATCAGCCCCAGCATTTT
cdr3_aa: CASRPTGNQPQHF

clone_size: -
j_call: TRBJ2-3
v_call: TRBV2
d_call: -
cdr3_nt: TGTGCCAGCAGTGAAGGCGGGCTGACTAGTTTGCGCACAGATACGCAGTATTTT
cdr3_aa: CASSEGGLTSLRTDTQYF

clone_size: -
j_call: TRBJ2-3
v_call: TRBV7-6
d_call: TRBD1
cdr3_nt: TGTGCCAGCAGACCTGGGACAGACCGCACAGATACGCAGTATTTT
cdr3_aa: CASRPGTDRTDTQYF

clone_size: -
j_call: TRBJ2-2
v_call: TRBV29-1
d_call: -
cdr3_nt: TGCAGCGTTTACGGACAGACGAACACCGGGGAGCTGTTTTTT
cdr3_aa: CSVYGQTNTGELFF

clone_size: -
j_call: TRBJ2-2
v_call: TRBV5-1
d_call: TRBD1
cdr3_nt: TGCGCCAGCAGCACCCGACAGGGCACCGGGGAGCTGTTTTTT
cdr3_aa: CASSTRQGTGELFF

clone_size: -
j_call: TRBJ1-3
v_call: TRBV2
d_call: TRBD1
cdr3_nt: TGTGCCAGCAGTGGACAGGGGGGGCCTGGAAACACCATATATTTT
cdr3_aa: CASSGQGGPGNTIYF

clone_size: -
j_call: TRBJ1-1
v_call: TRBV7-2
d_call: TRBD1
cdr3_nt: TGTGCCAGCAGCCCCAGGACAGGACCGAACACTGAAGCTTTCTTT
cdr3_aa: CASSPRTGPNTEAFF

clone_size: -
j_call: TRBJ2-5
v_call: TRBV18
d_call: -
cdr3_nt: TGTGCCAGCTCACGAGACACCGCCCCGCAAGAGACCCAGTACTTC
cdr3_aa: CASSRDTAPQETQYF

clone_size: -
j_call: TRBJ1-1
v_call: TRBV24-1
d_call: -
cdr3_nt: TGTGCCACCAGTGATAACGTGGAGACTGAAGCTTTCTTT
cdr3_aa: CATSDNVETEAFF

clone_size: -
j_call: TRBJ2-5
v_call: TRBV4-1
d_call: TRBD2
cdr3_nt: TGCGCCAGCAGCTCCTGGACTAGTCGGTTCGAGACCCAGTACTTC
cdr3_aa: CASSSWTSRFETQYF

clone_size: -
j_call: TRBJ1-1
v_call: TRBV6-5
d_call: -
cdr3_nt: TGTGCCAGCAGTTTCCTCGGGTTTCGGCCTACAGCTTTCTTT
cdr3_aa: CASSFLGFRPTAFF

clone_size: -
j_call: TRBJ1-4
v_call: TRBV9
d_call: TRBD1
cdr3_nt: TGTGCCAGCAGTCCTTCGGGACAGCCTAATGAAAAACTGTTTTTT
cdr3_aa: CASSPSGQPNEKLFF

clone_size: -
j_call: TRBJ2-3
v_call: TRBV15
d_call: -
cdr3_nt: TGTGCGACAGGGAGGACAGATACGCAGTATTTT
cdr3_aa: CATGRTDTQYF

clone_size: once
j_call: TRBJ1-3
v_call: TRBV6-5
d_call: -
cdr3_nt: TGTGCCAGCAGTCGTTCCAGGGTTTCTGGAAACACCATATATTTT
cdr3_aa: CASSRSRVSGNTIYF

clone_size: -
j_call: TRBJ1-5
v_call: TRBV12-5
d_call: -
cdr3_nt: TGTGCTAGTGGTTTGGGCCAGGGGCCCCAGCATTTT
cdr3_aa: CASGLGQGPQHF

clone_size: -
j_call: TRBJ2-7
v_call: TRBV2
d_call: -
cdr3_nt: TGTGCCAGCAGTGCTATCGGGACACCAGCCTACGAGCAGTACTTC
cdr3_aa: CASSAIGTPAYEQYF

clone_size: -
j_call: TRBJ1-2
v_call: TRBV11-2
d_call: TRBD1
cdr3_nt: TGTGCCAGCAGCTTAAACGTAGGGACAGGGGATGGCTACACCTTC
cdr3_aa: CASSLNVGTGDGYTF

clone_size: -
j_call: TRBJ1-4
v_call: TRBV16
d_call: -
cdr3_nt: TGTGCCAGCAGCGGGCGGGATGAAAAACTGTTTTTT
cdr3_aa: CASSGRDEKLFF

clone_size: -
j_call: TRBJ1-2
v_call: TRBV4-2
d_call: -
cdr3_nt: TGTGCCAGCAGCCATCCAAATTACAGGACCAACTATGGCTACACCTTC
cdr3_aa: CASSHPNYRTNYGYTF

clone_size: -
j_call: TRBJ1-2
v_call: TRBV27
d_call: TRBD1
cdr3_nt: TGTGCCAGCAGTTTAGGGAGGACAGGGGGCGCAATCTCTGGCTACACCTTC
cdr3_aa: CASSLGRTGGAISGYTF

clone_size: -
j_call: TRBJ2-2
v_call: TRBV5-4
d_call: TRBD2
cdr3_nt: TGTGCCAGCAGCTTAAAAGCTAGCGGGGGGGCTAACACCGGGGAGCTGTTTTTT
cdr3_aa: CASSLKASGGANTGELFF

clone_size: -
j_call: TRBJ2-3
v_call: TRBV28
d_call: -
cdr3_nt: TGTGCCAGCAGTGAGGGCCTTCCTACAGATACGCAGTATTTT
cdr3_aa: CASSEGLPTDTQYF

clone_size: -
j_call: TRBJ1-2
v_call: TRBV5-5
d_call: -
cdr3_nt: TGTGCCAGCAGCCTATCCTCAGACCCAGGAGGCTACACCTTC
cdr3_aa: CASSLSSDPGGYTF

clone_size: -
j_call: TRBJ2-2
v_call: TRBV6-6
d_call: -
cdr3_nt: TGTGCCAGCAGTTACATGGTCAGGGCGAACACCGGGGAGCTGTTTTTT
cdr3_aa: CASSYMVRANTGELFF

clone_size: -
j_call: TRBJ2-7
v_call: TRBV5-1
d_call: TRBD1
cdr3_nt: TGCGCCAGCAGCCTCAACGACAGGGCCTACGAGCAGTACTTC
cdr3_aa: CASSLNDRAYEQYF

clone_size: -
j_call: TRBJ1-5
v_call: TRBV7-2
d_call: TRBD1
cdr3_nt: TGTGCCAGCAGCTTATTAGGACAGGGTCTTCAGCCCCAGCATTTT
cdr3_aa: CASSLLGQGLQPQHF

clone_size: -
j_call: TRBJ2-1
v_call: TRBV6-2/TRBV6-3
d_call: -
cdr3_nt: TGTGCCAGCAGACCTCGACAGAAGAGCTCCTACAATGAGCAGTTCTTC
cdr3_aa: CASRPRQKSSYNEQFF

clone_size: -
j_call: TRBJ2-1
v_call: TRBV7-2
d_call: TRBD1
cdr3_nt: TGTGCCAGCAGCCCAGACAGGGGAGCCTACAATGAGCAGTTCTTC
cdr3_aa: CASSPDRGAYNEQFF

clone_size: -
j_call: TRBJ2-3
v_call: TRBV9
d_call: -
cdr3_nt: TGTGCCAGCAGCGAGCAAGAGGGAGATACGCAGTATTTT
cdr3_aa: CASSEQEGDTQYF

clone_size: -
j_call: TRBJ2-5
v_call: TRBV4-3
d_call: TRBD2
cdr3_nt: TGCGCCAGCAGCCAAGAACTGGCGGGGACTAGCGGGGGGGCTCTAGAGACCCAGTACTTC
cdr3_aa: CASSQELAGTSGGALETQYF

clone_size: -
j_call: TRBJ1-2
v_call: TRBV4-3
d_call: TRBD1
cdr3_nt: TGCGCCAGCAGCCCACACTGGGACAGGGGAATCGGCTACACCTTC
cdr3_aa: CASSPHWDRGIGYTF

clone_size: -
j_call: TRBJ2-1
v_call: TRBV12-5
d_call: -
cdr3_nt: TGTGCTAGTGGTTTGGTACCAGGAGGACCCGTCCTGTTCCCACGTCAGCAGTTCTTC
cdr3_aa: CASGLVPGGPVLFPRQQFF

clone_size: -
j_call: TRBJ1-4
v_call: TRBV10-3
d_call: -
cdr3_nt: TGTGCCATCAGTGAGGGGGGGGCGAATGAAAAACTGTTTTTT
cdr3_aa: CAISEGGANEKLFF

clone_size: -
j_call: TRBJ2-5
v_call: TRBV6-2/TRBV6-3
d_call: -
cdr3_nt: TGTGCCAGCAGTCGCCAAGAGACCCAGTACTTC
cdr3_aa: CASSRQETQYF

clone_size: -
j_call: TRBJ1-5
v_call: TRBV6-5
d_call: -
cdr3_nt: TGTGCCAGCAGCCGCGGACAGTCCAATCAGCCCCAGCATTTT
cdr3_aa: CASSRGQSNQPQHF

clone_size: few
j_call: TRBJ1-2
v_call: TRBV28
d_call: -
cdr3_nt: TGTGCCAGCAGTACCAGACAGACGCTCTATGGCTACACCTTC
cdr3_aa: CASSTRQTLYGYTF

clone_size: -
j_call: TRBJ2-7
v_call: TRBV4-3
d_call: -
cdr3_nt: TGCGCCTCCCGGGAATCGGCTAGCTCCTCCTACGAGCAGTACTTC
cdr3_aa: CASRESASSSYEQYF

clone_size: -
j_call: TRBJ1-1
v_call: TRBV20-1
d_call: TRBD1
cdr3_nt: TGCAGTGCTAGGGGGGACAGGGAAGCTTTCTTT
cdr3_aa: CSARGDREAFF

clone_size: few
j_call: TRBJ1-1
v_call: TRBV28
d_call: -
cdr3_nt: TGTGCCAGCAGTTCAGTAGCTACCTTGGGAGCTTTCTTT
cdr3_aa: CASSSVATLGAFF

clone_size: few
j_call: TRBJ1-5
v_call: TRBV28
d_call: -
cdr3_nt: TGTGCCACCTCACCGGGGGATCAGCCCCAGCATTTT
cdr3_aa: CATSPGDQPQHF

clone_size: -
j_call: TRBJ1-3
v_call: TRBV6-5
d_call: -
cdr3_nt: TGTGCCAGCAGTTCCCTATCCGGAAACACCATATATTTT
cdr3_aa: CASSSLSGNTIYF

clone_size: -
j_call: TRBJ2-7
v_call: TRBV5-1
d_call: TRBD2
cdr3_nt: TGCGCCAGCAGCCCCTCGGGGGACGGGGGGGAAATTTACGAGCAGTACTTC
cdr3_aa: CASSPSGDGGEIYEQYF

clone_size: -
j_call: TRBJ2-4
v_call: TRBV5-4
d_call: -
cdr3_nt: TGTGCCAGCAGCCCGGAACGGGGTCGATACATTCAGTACTTC
cdr3_aa: CASSPERGRYIQYF

clone_size: -
j_call: TRBJ1-2
v_call: TRBV5-6
d_call: -
cdr3_nt: TGTGCCAGCAGCTTAGCGAGTCGTGGGGGCAACTATGGCTACACCTTC
cdr3_aa: CASSLASRGGNYGYTF

clone_size: -
j_call: TRBJ1-1
v_call: TRBV7-7
d_call: -
cdr3_nt: TGTGCTAGCAGCCCAGCGGGAGCCGGCACTTCTGAAGCTTTCTTT
cdr3_aa: CASSPAGAGTSEAFF

clone_size: -
j_call: TRBJ1-1
v_call: TRBV2
d_call: -
cdr3_nt: TGTGCCAGCAGGGCCGGACTATCGAACACTGAAGCTTTCTTT
cdr3_aa: CASRAGLSNTEAFF

clone_size: -
j_call: TRBJ2-4
v_call: TRBV2
d_call: -
cdr3_nt: TGTGCCAGCAGTGTGGCGGGGCCCGAGTACTTC
cdr3_aa: CASSVAGPEYF

clone_size: -
j_call: TRBJ1-4
v_call: TRBV2
d_call: TRBD1
cdr3_nt: TGTGCCAGCAGTAGGGACAGGGGGCTTGAAAAACTGTTTTTT
cdr3_aa: CASSRDRGLEKLFF

clone_size: -
j_call: TRBJ1-6
v_call: TRBV27
d_call: TRBD1
cdr3_nt: TGTGCCAGCAGTTTACGACAGGGAGGCGCTTCACCCCTCCACTTT
cdr3_aa: CASSLRQGGASPLHF

clone_size: -
j_call: TRBJ2-7
v_call: TRBV6-2/TRBV6-3
d_call: TRBD2
cdr3_nt: TGTGCCAGCAGTTTGCCTAGCGGGGGGCTCGCCTACGAGCAGTACTTC
cdr3_aa: CASSLPSGGLAYEQYF

clone_size: -
j_call: TRBJ2-7
v_call: TRBV3-1/TRBV3-2
d_call: -
cdr3_nt: TGTGCCAGCAGCCAAGGGGCTGCACAGTACTTC
cdr3_aa: CASSQGAAQYF

clone_size: once
j_call: TRBJ2-3
v_call: TRBV18
d_call: TRBD2
cdr3_nt: TGTGCCAGCTCACCAAAGAGAGCGGGGGGTTACTCAGATACGCAGTATTTT
cdr3_aa: CASSPKRAGGYSDTQYF